The 20 T cell receptor beta chains listed next were all sequenced from one sample in a study of identical twins. TCRdb independently ran MiXCR on the 5' RACE reads; one entry per CDR3 protein. The table shows some 790,000 distinct CDR3 sequences, with roughly 18% occurring only once. Another study also made use of these data, one on T cells expressing NK-cell markers.

The sequenced material came from PBMCs. The receptors were sampled from a woman aged 18-35 years in good health.

This clonotype was seen a handful of times. The chain is built from TRBV20-1 and TRBJ1-6; TRBD1 matches 8 bases. Losses at the gene ends were 2 bases for V and 9 bases for J; bases not matched to a gene: 6. The CDR3 covers 14 residues. Germline V gene data show CDR1 as DFQATT and CDR2 as SNEGSKA (reference sequence). CDR3 loop: CSARQGQGSSPLHF. As DNA, the CDR3 is TGCAGTGCTAGACAAGGACAGGGTAGTTCACCCCTCCACTTT.

This clonotype was seen more than once but under ten times. The V gene is TRBV30, the J gene TRBJ2-2; D might be TRBD1 (5 bases). The CDR3 is 14 amino acids. Trimming took off 3 bases at V and 6 bases at J, with 14 bases between the two ends. The germline gives CDR1 GTSNPN, CDR2 SVGIG (reference sequence). The CDR3 sequence is CAWRPGKVAGELFF. DNA of the CDR3: TGTGCCTGGAGGCCAGGGAAGGTCGCCGGGGAGCTGTTTTTT.

The CDR3 loop reads CASTGQPGNEQYF. The CDR3 DNA follows: TGTGCCAGCACCGGACAACCGGGGAATGAGCAGTACTTC. This rearrangement joins TRBV9 to TRBJ2-1; D may be TRBD1 or TRBD2 (5 bases each). The J call is doubtful: the DNA matches TRBJ2-7 better. The CDR3 loop spans 13 amino acids. Germline CDR1 reads SGDLS; CDR2 reads YYNGEE.

The chain combines TRBV5-1 with TRBJ2-3; D is uncertain. The V end lost 4 bases, the J end lost 3 bases, and 9 bases lay between the germline ends. Per germline, CDR1 SGHRS and CDR2 YFSETQ. The CDR3 runs to 13 residues. In DNA, the CDR3 is TGCGCCAGCAGCGAGGAGAGTACAGATACGCAGTATTTT. It is translated as CASSEESTDTQYF.

This clonotype was seen more than once but under ten times. The chain couples TRBV4-1 to TRBJ1-4; 9 bases are a match to TRBD1. This CDR3 spans 15 amino acids. V lost 1 base to trimming and J lost 7 bases; unmatched junction nucleotides: 4. The germline V gene encodes CDR1 MGHRA and CDR2 YSYEKL. CDR3 coding DNA: TGCGCCAGCAGCCAAGGTGGGACAGGGAGTGAAAAACTGTTTTTT. Translating it yields CASSQGGTGSEKLFF.

The gene calls are TRBV4-3 and TRBJ2-5, with D possibly being TRBD2 (6 bases). In germline, CDR1 is LGHNA, CDR2 YSLEER. V shed 4 bases and J shed 4 bases, with 16 bases lying between them. The CDR3 runs to 15 residues. The CDR3 DNA sequence: TGCGCCAGCAGCCGGGACTCGGGCCGGCCAGAGACCCAGTACTTC. Amino acids: CASSRDSGRPETQYF.

The genes are TRBV6-5 and TRBJ1-2; D might be TRBD1 (5 bases). The CDR3 is 16 residues long. With 4 bases removed from V and 0 bases from J, the gap between germline ends came to 15 bases. Germline V gene sequence: CDR1 MNHEY, CDR2 SVGAGI. The CDR3 sequence: CASSSNPGATNYGYTF. The CDR3 coding sequence is TGTGCCAGCAGTTCCAACCCCGGGGCAACTAACTATGGCTACACCTTC.

This clonotype came up a few times. The rearrangement links TRBV5-1 to TRBJ2-5, with a possible D match to TRBD1 (6 bases). The CDR3 is 14 residues long. Germline CDR1 SGHRS, CDR2 YFSETQ. V was cut by 4 bases and J by 5 bases, with 15 bases left in between. The CDR3 bases are TGCGCCAGCAGCAGGGACACCCTTTTGGAGACCCAGTACTTC. Encoded protein: CASSRDTLLETQYF.

The gene calls are TRBV15 and TRBJ1-1; a weak D match, TRBD1 (5 bases). The CDR3 extends over 13 amino acids. Germline V gene sequence: CDR1 LNHNV, CDR2 YYDKDF (reference sequence). V was cut by 0 bases and J by 7 bases, with 9 bases left in between. CDR3 DNA: TGTGCCACCAGCAGAGATCCTAGGGGTGAAGCTTTCTTT. Protein sequence: CATSRDPRGEAFF.

This clonotype was counted between two and nine times. The chain joins TRBV12-3 or TRBV12-4 to TRBJ1-4; 7 positions match TRBD1. CDR3 length equals 15 residues. V shed 4 bases, J shed 4 bases, and the junction held 6 bases outside the gene matches. The CDR3 region is CASSSQGQINEKLFF. The CDR3 DNA sequence: TGTGCCAGCAGTTCGCAGGGACAGATTAATGAAAAACTGTTTTTT.

Only a few counts were recorded for this clonotype. V gene TRBV7-9 combines with J gene TRBJ2-3; 8 nucleotides match TRBD2. Germline loops: CDR1 SEHNR, CDR2 FQNEAQ (reference sequence). CDR3 length: 13 residues. After removal of 6 bases from V and 6 bases from J, the junction contained 5 bases not matched to a gene. This chain's CDR3 is CASSFGLADTQYF. The CDR3 coding sequence is TGTGCCAGCAGTTTCGGACTAGCCGATACGCAGTATTTT.

This clonotype was observed at least ten times. The junction and the germline gene differ at one end; a read error may be behind it. This sequence joins TRBV5-1 and TRBJ2-5; unclear D gene. The CDR3 is 12 amino acids. The germline V gene encodes CDR1 SGHRS and CDR2 YFSETQ. The CDR3 region has the DNA TGTGCCAGCAGCCCCCCTGGGGAGACCCAGTACTTC. The encoded protein is CASSPPGETQYF.

A few counts support this clonotype. The chain is built from TRBV6-5 and TRBJ1-4; D might be TRBD1 (5 bases). CDR3 length: 15 amino acids. Germline CDR1 reads MNHEY; CDR2 reads SVGAGI. Trimming took 2 bases from V and 4 from J, leaving 11 bases between them. The CDR3: CASSYLRGVNEKLFF. The DNA for the CDR3 is TGTGCCAGCAGTTACCTAAGGGGAGTTAATGAAAAACTGTTTTTT.

There are a few counts of this clonotype. The CDR3: CASGADRGNYEQYF. CDR3 nucleotide sequence: TGTGCTAGTGGTGCGGACAGGGGGAACTACGAGCAGTACTTC. The J gene is TRBJ2-7, the V gene TRBV12-5; TRBD1 aligns across 10 bases. This CDR3 is built from 14 residues. CDR1 is LGHNT, CDR2 FRNRAP, per germline. V shed 5 bases, J shed 3 bases, and the junction held 4 bases outside the gene matches.

This chain joins TRBV12-3 or TRBV12-4 and TRBJ1-1; a weak D match, TRBD1 (6 bases). V lost 5 bases to trimming and J lost 3 bases, with 16 bases between them. The CDR3 extends over 15 amino acids. The CDR3 protein is CASSPTSDSYTEAFF. The DNA for the CDR3 is TGTGCCAGCAGTCCAACCTCGGACAGTTACACTGAAGCTTTCTTT.

The chain joins TRBV20-1 to TRBJ2-1; tentatively, D is TRBD1 (6 bases). CDR1 and CDR2 from the germline V gene are DFQATT and SNEGSKA (reference sequence). The length of the CDR3 is 13 residues. V lost 5 bases, J lost 4 bases, and 12 bases lay in between. The CDR3 is CSAEQGNYNEQFF. The DNA of the CDR3 is TGCAGTGCTGAACAGGGTAATTACAATGAGCAGTTCTTC.

The chain links TRBV9 to TRBJ2-1, with TRBD1 matching 7 bases. Germline V gene lookup returns CDR1 SGDLS and CDR2 YYNGEE. CDR3 size: 14 residues. Unmatched junction bases numbered 10, after V lost 4 bases and J lost 9 bases. CDR3 in amino acids: CASSPRTGLSEQFF. The CDR3 coding sequence is TGTGCCAGCAGCCCCCGGACAGGACTTAGTGAGCAGTTCTTC.

This clonotype was counted only a few times. The gene calls are TRBV3-1 and TRBJ1-1, with TRBD1 as a possible D gene (5 bases). Trimming removed 2 bases at V and 5 bases at J, with 12 bases between. Germline V gene sequence: CDR1 LGHDT, CDR2 YNNKEL (reference sequence). The CDR3 loop spans 14 amino acids. In DNA form, the CDR3 reads TGTGCCAGCAGCCAACTGACCGGACAAACTGAAGCTTTCTTT. Protein product: CASSQLTGQTEAFF.

The chain is built from TRBV5-1 and TRBJ2-1; 8 nucleotides match TRBD1. The germline V gene has CDR1 SGHRS and CDR2 YFSETQ. There are 15 residues in the CDR3. Germline trimming cut 2 bases from V and 3 bases from J; bases unmatched to any gene: 4. CDR3 in amino acids: CASSFRGQGYNEQFF. The CDR3 DNA reads as TGCGCCAGCAGCTTCAGGGGGCAGGGCTACAATGAGCAGTTCTTC. Supplemented by reference TRBV5-1 and TRBJ2-1, the full variable domain reads KAGVTQTPRYLIKTRGQQVTLSCSPISGHRSVSWYQQTPGQGLQFLFEYFSETQRNKGNFPGRFSGRQFSNSRSEMNVSTLELGDSALYLCASSFRGQGYNEQFFGPGTRLTVL.

This clonotype turned up a few times. The chain is built from TRBV29-1 and TRBJ2-7; tentatively, D is TRBD2 (5 bases). The V end was cut by 6 bases, the J end by 1 base, with 13 bases between. CDR3 length equals 13 residues. Per germline, CDR1 SQVTM and CDR2 ANQGSEA. Here the CDR3 DNA reads TGCAGCGTGACGGGAAGTCGATCCTACGAGCAGTACTTC. Residues: CSVTGSRSYEQYF.